This TCR beta chain derives from a study of T cell responses to AZD1222 COVID-19 vaccine. Findings and limits, study-wide: Targets within unmutated variant regions were reportedly found for nearly half of spike-specific TCRs. A rise in Spike-specific TCR breadth and depth followed two AZD1222 doses. Clonal diversity may have been underestimated in mostly white British donors. Seropositivity was recorded at baseline in only 6 or 7 AZD1222 recipients.

Trimming pared 8 bases from V and 1 base from J, leaving 14 bases between. There are 14 residues in the CDR3. The V gene's germline CDR1 is MDHEN and CDR2 SYDVKM. TCRdb keeps only in-frame clones here, not all; method: immunoSEQ multiplex PCR. The table includes around 80,000 clones, 85% to 95% detected once. As regards this clone: The antigen is undetermined.

This chain links TRBV28 with TRBJ1-1; D unclear. The source of this sequence is an adult who received the AZD1222 COVID-19 vaccine. This specimen was peripheral blood, taken 28 days after the second AZD1222 dose. CDR3 DNA sequence: TGTGCCAGCCACCGGACGGCCCCGAACACTGAAGCTTTCTTT. Its protein is CASHRTAPNTEAFF.